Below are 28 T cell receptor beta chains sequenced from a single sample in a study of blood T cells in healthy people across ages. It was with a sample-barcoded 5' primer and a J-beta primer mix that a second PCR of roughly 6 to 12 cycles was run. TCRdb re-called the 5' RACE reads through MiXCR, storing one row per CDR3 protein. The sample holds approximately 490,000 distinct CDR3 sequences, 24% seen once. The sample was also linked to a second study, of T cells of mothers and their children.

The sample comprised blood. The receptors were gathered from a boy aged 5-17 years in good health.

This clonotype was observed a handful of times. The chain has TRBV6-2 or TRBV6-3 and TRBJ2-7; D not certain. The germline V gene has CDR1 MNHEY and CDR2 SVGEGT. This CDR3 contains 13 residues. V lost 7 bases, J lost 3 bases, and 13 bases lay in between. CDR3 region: CASKRTVGYEQYF. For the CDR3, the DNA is TGTGCCAGCAAGAGGACCGTAGGCTACGAGCAGTACTTC.

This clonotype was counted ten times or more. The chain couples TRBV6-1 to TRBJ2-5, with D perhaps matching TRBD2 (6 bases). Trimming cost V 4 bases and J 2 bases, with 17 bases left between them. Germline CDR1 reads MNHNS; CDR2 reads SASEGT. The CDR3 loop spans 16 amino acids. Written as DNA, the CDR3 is TGTGCCAGCAGTGCTTGGACCCCGGCGGGGCAAGAGACCCAGTACTTC. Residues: CASSAWTPAGQETQYF.

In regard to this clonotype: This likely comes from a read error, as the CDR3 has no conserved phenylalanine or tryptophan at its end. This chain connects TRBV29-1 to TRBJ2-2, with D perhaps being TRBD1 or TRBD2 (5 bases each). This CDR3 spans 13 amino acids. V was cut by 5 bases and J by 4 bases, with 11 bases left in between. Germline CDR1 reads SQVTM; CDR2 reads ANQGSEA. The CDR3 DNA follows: TGCAGCGTTTTACGGGACGGCACCGGGGAGCTGTTTTTG. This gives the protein CSVLRDGTGELFL.

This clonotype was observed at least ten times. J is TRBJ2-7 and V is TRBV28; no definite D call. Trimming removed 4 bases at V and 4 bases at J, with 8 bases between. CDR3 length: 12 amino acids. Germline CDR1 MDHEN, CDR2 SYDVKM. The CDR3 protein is CASSSGQYEQYF. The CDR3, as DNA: TGTGCCAGCAGTTCGGGCCAATACGAGCAGTACTTC. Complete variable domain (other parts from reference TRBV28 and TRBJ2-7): DVKVTQSSRYLVKRTGEKVFLECVQDMDHENMFWYRQDPGLGLRLIYFSYDVKMKEKGDIPEGYSVSREKKERFSLILESASTNQTSMYLCASSSGQYEQYFGPGTRLTVT.

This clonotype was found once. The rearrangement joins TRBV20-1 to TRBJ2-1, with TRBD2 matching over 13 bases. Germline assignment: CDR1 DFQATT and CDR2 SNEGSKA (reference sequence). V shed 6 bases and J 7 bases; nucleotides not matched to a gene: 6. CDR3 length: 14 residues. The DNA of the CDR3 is TGCAGTGCCTTCACTAGCGGGGGGGCAAATGAGCAGTTCTTC. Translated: CSAFTSGGANEQFF.

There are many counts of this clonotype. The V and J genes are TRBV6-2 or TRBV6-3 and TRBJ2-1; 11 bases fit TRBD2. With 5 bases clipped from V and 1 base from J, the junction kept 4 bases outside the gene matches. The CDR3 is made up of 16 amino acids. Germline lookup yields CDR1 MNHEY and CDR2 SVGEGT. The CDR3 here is CASSPRLAGSYNEQFF. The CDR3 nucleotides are TGTGCCAGCAGTCCACGACTAGCGGGGTCCTACAATGAGCAGTTCTTC.

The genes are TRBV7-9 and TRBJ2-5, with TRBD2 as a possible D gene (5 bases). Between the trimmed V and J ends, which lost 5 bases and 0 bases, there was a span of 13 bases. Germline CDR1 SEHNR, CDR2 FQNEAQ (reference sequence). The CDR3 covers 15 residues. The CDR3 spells CASSPFGGDQETQYF. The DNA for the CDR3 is TGTGCCAGCAGCCCCTTCGGAGGCGACCAAGAGACCCAGTACTTC. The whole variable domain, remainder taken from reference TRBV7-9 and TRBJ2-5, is DTGVSQNPRHKITKRGQNVTFRCDPISEHNRLYWYRQTLGQGPEFLTYFQNEAQLEKSRLLSDRFSAERPKGSFSTLEIQRTEQGDSAMYLCASSPFGGDQETQYFGPGTRLLVL.

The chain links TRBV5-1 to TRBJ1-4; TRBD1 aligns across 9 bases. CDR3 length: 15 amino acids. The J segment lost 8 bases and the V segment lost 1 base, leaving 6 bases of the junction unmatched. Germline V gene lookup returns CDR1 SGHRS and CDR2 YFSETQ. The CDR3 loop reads CASSLLTGGGEKLFF. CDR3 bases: TGCGCCAGCAGCTTGCTTACAGGGGGCGGGGAAAAACTGTTTTTT.

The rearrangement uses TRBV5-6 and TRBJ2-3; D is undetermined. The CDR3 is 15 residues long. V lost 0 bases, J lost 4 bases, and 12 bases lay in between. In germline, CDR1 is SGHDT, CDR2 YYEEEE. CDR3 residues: CASSLAASVADTQYF. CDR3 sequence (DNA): TGTGCCAGCAGCTTGGCTGCTAGTGTGGCAGATACGCAGTATTTT.

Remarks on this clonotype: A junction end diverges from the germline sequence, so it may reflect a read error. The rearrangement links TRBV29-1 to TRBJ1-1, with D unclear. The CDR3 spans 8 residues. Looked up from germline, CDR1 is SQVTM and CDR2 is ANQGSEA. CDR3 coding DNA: TGCAGCGTCAGACGAGGACTCTTT. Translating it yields CSVRRGLF.

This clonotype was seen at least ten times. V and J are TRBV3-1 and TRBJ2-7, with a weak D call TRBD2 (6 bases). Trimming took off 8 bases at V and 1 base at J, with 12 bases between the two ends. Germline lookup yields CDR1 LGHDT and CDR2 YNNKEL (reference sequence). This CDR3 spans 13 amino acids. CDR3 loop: CASGKGTSYEQYF. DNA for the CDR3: TGTGCCAGCGGAAAGGGGACTTCCTACGAGCAGTACTTC.

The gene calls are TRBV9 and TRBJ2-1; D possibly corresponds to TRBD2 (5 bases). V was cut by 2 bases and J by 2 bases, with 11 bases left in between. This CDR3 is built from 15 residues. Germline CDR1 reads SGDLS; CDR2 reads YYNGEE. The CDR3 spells CASSVARVPYNEQFF. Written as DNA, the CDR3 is TGTGCCAGCAGCGTCGCGCGGGTACCCTACAATGAGCAGTTCTTC.

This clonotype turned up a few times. The CDR3 bases are TGCGCCAGCAGCCAAGATGCAGGTGGGACTAGTGCCAATGAGCAGTTCTTC. Its protein product is CASSQDAGGTSANEQFF. The chain couples TRBV4-3 to TRBJ2-7, with 8 positions matching TRBD2. The tail of the sequence fits TRBJ2-1 better, so the J call may be wrong. The germline V gene has CDR1 LGHNA and CDR2 YSLEER. The CDR3 has 17 residues.

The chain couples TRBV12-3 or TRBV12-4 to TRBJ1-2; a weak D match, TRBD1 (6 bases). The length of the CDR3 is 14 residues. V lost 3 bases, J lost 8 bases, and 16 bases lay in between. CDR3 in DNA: TGTGCCAGCAGTTTTGTCCGGGCCGGGGGCGGCTACACCTTC. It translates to CASSFVRAGGGYTF.

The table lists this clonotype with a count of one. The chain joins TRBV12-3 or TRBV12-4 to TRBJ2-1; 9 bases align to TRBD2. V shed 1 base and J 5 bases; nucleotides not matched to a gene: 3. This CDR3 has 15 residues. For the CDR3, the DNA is TGTGCCAGCAGTTTAGGCGGGGGGGGAAACAATGAGCAGTTCTTC. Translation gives CASSLGGGGNNEQFF.

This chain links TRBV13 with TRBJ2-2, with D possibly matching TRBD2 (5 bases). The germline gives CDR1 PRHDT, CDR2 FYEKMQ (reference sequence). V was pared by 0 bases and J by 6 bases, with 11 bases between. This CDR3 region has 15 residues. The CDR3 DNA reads TGTGCCAGCAGCTTAGGCTCGACGCGGGCCGGGGAGCTGTTTTTT. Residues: CASSLGSTRAGELFF.

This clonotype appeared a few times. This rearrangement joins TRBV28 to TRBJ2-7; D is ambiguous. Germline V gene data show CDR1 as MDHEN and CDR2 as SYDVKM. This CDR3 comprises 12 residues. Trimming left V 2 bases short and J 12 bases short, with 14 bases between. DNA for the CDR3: TGTGCCAGCAGTTTAGCGGACCGCCTTCGGTACTTC. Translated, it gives CASSLADRLRYF.

The chain's CDR3 is CASSLEPTSRPKHTGELFF. In nucleotides, the CDR3 is TGTGCCAGCAGCTTAGAACCTACTAGCCGTCCGAAGCACACCGGGGAGCTGTTTTTT. The chain is built from TRBV7-9 and TRBJ2-2; a weak D match, TRBD2 (6 bases). The V and J ends lost 1 base and 3 bases respectively, with 21 bases between them. The germline V gene has CDR1 SEHNR and CDR2 FQNEAQ (reference sequence). CDR3 length: 19 residues.

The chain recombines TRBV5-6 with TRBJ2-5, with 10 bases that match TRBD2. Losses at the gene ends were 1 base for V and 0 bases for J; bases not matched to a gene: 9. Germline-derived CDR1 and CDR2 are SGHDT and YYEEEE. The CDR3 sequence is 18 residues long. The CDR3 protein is CASSLQRGGLLYQETQYF. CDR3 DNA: TGTGCCAGCAGCTTGCAGCGGGGGGGCCTTTTGTACCAAGAGACCCAGTACTTC.

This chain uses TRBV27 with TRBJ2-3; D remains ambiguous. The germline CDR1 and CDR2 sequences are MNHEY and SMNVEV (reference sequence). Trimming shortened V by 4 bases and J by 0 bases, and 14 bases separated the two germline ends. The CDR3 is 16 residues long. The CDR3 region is CASSSPLRDSTDTQYF. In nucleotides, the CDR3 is TGTGCCAGCAGTTCTCCCCTTAGGGATAGCACAGATACGCAGTATTTT.

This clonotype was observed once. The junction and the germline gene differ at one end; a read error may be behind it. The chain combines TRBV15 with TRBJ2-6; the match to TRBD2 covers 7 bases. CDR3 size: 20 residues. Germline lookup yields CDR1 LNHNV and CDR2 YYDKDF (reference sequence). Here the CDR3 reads CATSSRVVGGSSAGVNVLTF. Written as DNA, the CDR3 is TGTGCCACCAGCTCTCGGGTGGTCGGCGGGAGTTCGGCTGGGGTCAACGTCCTGACTTTC.

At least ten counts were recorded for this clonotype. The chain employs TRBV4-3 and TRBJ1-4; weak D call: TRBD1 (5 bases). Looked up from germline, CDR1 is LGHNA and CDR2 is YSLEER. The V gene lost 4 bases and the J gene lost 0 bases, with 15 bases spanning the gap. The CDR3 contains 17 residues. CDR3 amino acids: CASSPNPGRATNEKLFF. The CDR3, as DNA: TGCGCCAGCAGCCCAAATCCGGGACGGGCAACTAATGAAAAACTGTTTTTT.

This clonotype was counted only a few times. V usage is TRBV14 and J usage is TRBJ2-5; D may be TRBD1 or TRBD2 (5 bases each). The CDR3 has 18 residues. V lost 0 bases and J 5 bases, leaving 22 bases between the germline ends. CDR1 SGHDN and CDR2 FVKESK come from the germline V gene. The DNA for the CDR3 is TGTGCCAGCAGCCAAGAGTTCGTTGGGGACGCCACTGGGGAGACCCAGTACTTC. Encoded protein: CASSQEFVGDATGETQYF.

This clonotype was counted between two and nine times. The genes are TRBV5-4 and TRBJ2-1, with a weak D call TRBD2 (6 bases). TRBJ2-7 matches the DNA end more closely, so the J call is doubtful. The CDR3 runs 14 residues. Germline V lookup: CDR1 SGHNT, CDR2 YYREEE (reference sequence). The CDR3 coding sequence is TGTGCCAGCAGCTTGGCTAGGGAGGCTACGAAGCAGTACTTC. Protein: CASSLAREATKQYF.

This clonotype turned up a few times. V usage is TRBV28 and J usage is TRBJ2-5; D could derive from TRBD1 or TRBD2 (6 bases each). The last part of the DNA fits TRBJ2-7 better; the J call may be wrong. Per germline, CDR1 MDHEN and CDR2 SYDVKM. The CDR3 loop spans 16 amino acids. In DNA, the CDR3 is TGTGCCAGCAGTACCCAAGGTCCCGGGGGCCCAGACGAGCAGTACTTC. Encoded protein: CASSTQGPGGPDEQYF.

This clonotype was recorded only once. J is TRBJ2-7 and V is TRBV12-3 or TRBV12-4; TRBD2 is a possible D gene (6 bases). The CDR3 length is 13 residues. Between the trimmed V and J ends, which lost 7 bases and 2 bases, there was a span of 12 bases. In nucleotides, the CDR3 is TGTGCCAGCAACTGGGACTCCACCTACGAGCAGTACGTC. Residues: CASNWDSTYEQYV.

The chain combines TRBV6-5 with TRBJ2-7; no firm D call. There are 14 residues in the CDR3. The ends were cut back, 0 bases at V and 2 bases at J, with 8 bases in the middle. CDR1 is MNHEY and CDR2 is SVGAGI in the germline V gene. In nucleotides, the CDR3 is TGTGCCAGCAGTTACTCGGCCTTCCCCTACGAGCAGTACTTC. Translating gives CASSYSAFPYEQYF.

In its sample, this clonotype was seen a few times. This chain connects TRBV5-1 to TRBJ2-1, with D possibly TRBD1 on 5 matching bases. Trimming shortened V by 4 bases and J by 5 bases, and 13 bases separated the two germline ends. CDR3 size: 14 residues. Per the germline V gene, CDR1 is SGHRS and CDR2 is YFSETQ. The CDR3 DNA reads TGCGCCAGCAGCCTCAAGGGGCTAAACAATGAGCAGTTCTTC. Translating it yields CASSLKGLNNEQFF.